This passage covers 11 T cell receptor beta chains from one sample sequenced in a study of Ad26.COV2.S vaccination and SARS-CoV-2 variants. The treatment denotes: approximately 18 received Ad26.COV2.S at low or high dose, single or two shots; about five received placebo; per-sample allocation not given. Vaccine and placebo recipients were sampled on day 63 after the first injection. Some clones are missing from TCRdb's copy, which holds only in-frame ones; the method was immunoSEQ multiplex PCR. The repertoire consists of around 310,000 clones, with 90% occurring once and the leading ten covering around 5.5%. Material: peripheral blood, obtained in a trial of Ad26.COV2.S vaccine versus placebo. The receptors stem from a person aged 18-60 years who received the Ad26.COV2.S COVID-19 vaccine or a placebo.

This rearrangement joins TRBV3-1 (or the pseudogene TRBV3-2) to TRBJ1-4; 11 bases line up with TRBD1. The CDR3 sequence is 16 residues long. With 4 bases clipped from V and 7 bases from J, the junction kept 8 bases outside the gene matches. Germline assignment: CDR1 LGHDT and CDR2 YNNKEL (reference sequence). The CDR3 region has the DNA TGTGCCAGCAGCCTACGGACAGGGGGCGCCGGTGAAAAACTGTTTTTT. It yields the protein CASSLRTGGAGEKLFF.

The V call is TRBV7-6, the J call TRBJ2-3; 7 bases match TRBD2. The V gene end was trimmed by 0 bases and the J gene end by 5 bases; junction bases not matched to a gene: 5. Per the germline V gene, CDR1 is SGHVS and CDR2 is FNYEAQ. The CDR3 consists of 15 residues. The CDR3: CASSLARGSGDTQYF. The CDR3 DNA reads TGTGCCAGCAGCTTAGCGCGGGGGAGCGGAGATACGCAGTATTTT.

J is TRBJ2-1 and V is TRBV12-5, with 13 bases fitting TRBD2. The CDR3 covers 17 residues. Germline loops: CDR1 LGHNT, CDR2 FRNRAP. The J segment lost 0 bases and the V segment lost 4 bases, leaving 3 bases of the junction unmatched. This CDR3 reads CASGSTSGGSSYNEQFF. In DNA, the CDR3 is TGTGCTAGTGGTTCGACTAGCGGGGGGAGCTCCTACAATGAGCAGTTCTTC.

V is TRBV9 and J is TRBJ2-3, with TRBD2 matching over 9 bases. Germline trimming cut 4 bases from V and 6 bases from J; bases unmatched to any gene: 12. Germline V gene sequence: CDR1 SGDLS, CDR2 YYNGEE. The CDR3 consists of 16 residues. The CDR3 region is CASSLAGFSSADTQYF. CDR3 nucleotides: TGTGCCAGCAGCCTAGCGGGGTTCTCCAGCGCGGATACGCAGTATTTT.

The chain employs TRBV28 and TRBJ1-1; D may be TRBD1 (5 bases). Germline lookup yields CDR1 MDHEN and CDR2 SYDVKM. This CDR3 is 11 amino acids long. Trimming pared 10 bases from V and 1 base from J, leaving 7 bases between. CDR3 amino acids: CATGQNTEAFF. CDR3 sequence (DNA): TGTGCCACAGGACAGAACACTGAAGCTTTCTTT.

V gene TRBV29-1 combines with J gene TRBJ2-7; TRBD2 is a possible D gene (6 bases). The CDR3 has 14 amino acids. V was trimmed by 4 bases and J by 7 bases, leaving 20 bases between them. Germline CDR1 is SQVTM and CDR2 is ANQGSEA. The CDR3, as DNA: TGCAGCGTTGTCTCCTTGATGCGGGAACGAGAGCAGTACTTC. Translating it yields CSVVSLMREREQYF.

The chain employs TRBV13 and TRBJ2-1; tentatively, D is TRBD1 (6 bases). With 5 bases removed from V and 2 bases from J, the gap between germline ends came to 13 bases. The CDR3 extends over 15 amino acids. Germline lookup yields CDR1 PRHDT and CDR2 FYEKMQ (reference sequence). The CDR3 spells CASSQVGAAYNEQFF. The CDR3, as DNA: TGTGCCAGCAGCCAGGTGGGGGCCGCCTACAATGAGCAGTTCTTC. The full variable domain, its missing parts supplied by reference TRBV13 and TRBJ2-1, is AAGVIQSPRHLIKEKRETATLKCYPIPRHDTVYWYQQGPGQDPQFLISFYEKMQSDKGSIPDRFSAQQFSDYHSELNMSSLELGDSALYFCASSQVGAAYNEQFFGPGTRLTVL.

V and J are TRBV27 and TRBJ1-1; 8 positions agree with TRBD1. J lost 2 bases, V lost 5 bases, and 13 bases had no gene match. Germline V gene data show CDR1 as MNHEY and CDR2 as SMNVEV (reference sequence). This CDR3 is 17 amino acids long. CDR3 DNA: TGTGCCAGCAGTCATCCGACAGGGGTATTAGGAAACACTGAAGCTTTCTTT. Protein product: CASSHPTGVLGNTEAFF.

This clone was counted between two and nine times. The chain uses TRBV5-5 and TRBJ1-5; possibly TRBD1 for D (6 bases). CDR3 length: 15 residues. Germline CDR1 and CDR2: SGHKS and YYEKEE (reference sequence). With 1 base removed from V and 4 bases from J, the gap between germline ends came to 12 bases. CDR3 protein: CASSLSAGANQPQHF. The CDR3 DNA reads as TGTGCCAGCAGCTTGTCGGCGGGGGCAAATCAGCCCCAGCATTTT.

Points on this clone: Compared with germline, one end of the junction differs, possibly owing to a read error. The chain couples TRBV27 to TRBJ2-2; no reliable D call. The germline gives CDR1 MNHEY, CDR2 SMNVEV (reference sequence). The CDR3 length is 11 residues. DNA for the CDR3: TGTGCCAGCGGTTTCCCCGGGGAGCTGTTTTTT. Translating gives CASGFPGELFF.

The CDR3: CASSPERFGTQYF. The CDR3, as DNA: TGTGCCAGCAGTCCCGAGCGGTTTGGTACGCAGTATTTT. The chain carries TRBV5-6 and TRBJ2-3, with D possibly being TRBD2 (5 bases). The length of the CDR3 is 13 residues. V lost 5 bases to trimming and J lost 8 bases, with 15 bases between them. CDR1 is SGHDT and CDR2 is YYEEEE in the germline V gene.